A single sample gave rise to the 31 T cell receptor beta chains below, sequenced in a study of identical twins. TCRdb re-derived calls from the 5' RACE reads in MiXCR, one entry per CDR3 protein. The table has about 530,000 distinct CDR3 sequences, more than 20% seen once. The same data also contributed to another study, on yellow fever vaccine responses in identical twins.

The sample consisted of CD4+ T cells sorted from blood. The receptor source for this set is a woman aged 18-35 years in good health.

The chain links TRBV5-4 to TRBJ2-3, with D hard to call. The CDR3 is 11 amino acids. Germline V gives CDR1 SGHNT, CDR2 YYREEE (reference sequence). The germline V and J ends were trimmed by 4 bases and 10 bases, with 10 bases remaining between them. The CDR3 bases are TGTGCCAGCAGCCAAGAAGGGCCGCAGTATTTT. Its protein product is CASSQEGPQYF.

The rearrangement links TRBV15 to TRBJ2-1; D uncertain. The germline V gene has CDR1 LNHNV and CDR2 YYDKDF (reference sequence). The CDR3 is 14 residues long. The germline V and J ends were trimmed by 0 bases and 4 bases, with 7 bases remaining between them. The CDR3 DNA reads as TGTGCCACCAGCAGAGATCGGCAGTACAATGAGCAGTTCTTC. Amino acids: CATSRDRQYNEQFF.

This clonotype has just a few counts. CDR3 protein: CATRGSGGISNQPQHF. As DNA, the CDR3 is TGTGCCACCAGGGGGTCCGGGGGAATAAGCAATCAGCCCCAGCATTTT. This rearrangement joins TRBV6-1 to TRBJ1-5, with 7 bases matching TRBD1. The CDR3 covers 16 residues. The trim removed 10 bases at V and 1 base at J, leaving 13 bases unmatched. Germline CDR1 is MNHNS and CDR2 is SASEGT.

This clonotype was detected only a few times. The chain links TRBV7-9 to TRBJ2-2; D ambiguous. The V end was cut by 5 bases, the J end by 8 bases, with 12 bases between. Looked up from germline, CDR1 is SEHNR and CDR2 is FQNEAQ (reference sequence). The length of the CDR3 is 13 residues. The CDR3 reads CASSIDRRGELFF. The DNA for the CDR3 is TGTGCCAGCAGCATTGACCGGCGGGGGGAGCTGTTTTTT.

The DNA for the CDR3 is TGCGCCAGCAGCTTGGCATCAGGGTATGCGGACATTCAGTACTTC. It encodes CASSLASGYADIQYF. This chain uses TRBV5-1 with TRBJ2-4; a possible D gene is TRBD1 (5 bases). This CDR3 comprises 15 residues. Trimming took 0 bases from V and 8 from J, leaving 15 bases between them. Germline CDR1 SGHRS, CDR2 YFSETQ.

This clonotype was recorded a few times. The chain links TRBV7-2 to TRBJ1-1, with D unclear. This CDR3 contains 14 residues. The ends were cut back, 2 bases at V and 0 bases at J, with 7 bases in the middle. Germline assignment: CDR1 SGHTA and CDR2 FQGNSA. This CDR3 is CASSLLPLNTEAFF. CDR3 bases: TGTGCCAGCAGCTTATTGCCGTTGAACACTGAAGCTTTCTTT.

The chain is built from TRBV5-1 and TRBJ1-1, with 12 bases fitting TRBD1. V was clipped by 3 bases and J by 5 bases; unmatched bases: 5. The CDR3 consists of 15 residues. Germline assignment: CDR1 SGHRS and CDR2 YFSETQ. DNA of the CDR3: TGCGCCAGCAGCTGGGGACAGGGGGCAAGAACTGAAGCTTTCTTT. Amino acid sequence: CASSWGQGARTEAFF.

This clonotype was counted a few times. This chain uses TRBV5-1 with TRBJ2-2; D could derive from TRBD1 or TRBD2 (5 bases each). CDR1 and CDR2 from the germline V gene are SGHRS and YFSETQ. V lost 5 bases and J 0 bases, leaving 14 bases between the germline ends. CDR3 length equals 16 residues. The CDR3 sequence is CASSARDATNTGELFF. The CDR3 nucleotides are TGCGCCAGCAGTGCTCGGGACGCGACGAACACCGGGGAGCTGTTTTTT. Filled out from reference TRBV5-1 and TRBJ2-2, the complete variable domain reads KAGVTQTPRYLIKTRGQQVTLSCSPISGHRSVSWYQQTPGQGLQFLFEYFSETQRNKGNFPGRFSGRQFSNSRSEMNVSTLELGDSALYLCASSARDATNTGELFFGEGSRLTVL.

This clonotype has more than one count but fewer than ten. The V and J genes are TRBV9 and TRBJ2-5, with 8 bases lining up with TRBD2. The trim removed 0 bases at V and 1 base at J, leaving 8 bases unmatched. The CDR3 covers 17 residues. Germline V gene lookup returns CDR1 SGDLS and CDR2 YYNGEE. CDR3 DNA sequence: TGTGCCAGCAGCGTAGGTAATAGCGGGAACCGCCAAGAGACCCAGTACTTC. Its protein product is CASSVGNSGNRQETQYF.

This clonotype came up a few times. The rearrangement uses TRBV7-2 and TRBJ2-5; D ambiguous. This CDR3 region has 12 residues. Per germline, CDR1 SGHTA and CDR2 FQGNSA. V shed 0 bases and J shed 5 bases, with 4 bases lying between them. Here the CDR3 reads CASSLAKETQYF. The CDR3 bases are TGTGCCAGCAGCTTAGCCAAGGAGACCCAGTACTTC. The entire variable domain, with the rest obtained from reference TRBV7-2 and TRBJ2-5, is as follows: GAGVSQSPSNKVTEKGKDVELRCDPISGHTALYWYRQSLGQGLEFLIYFQGNSAPDKSGLPSDRFSAERTGGSVSTLTIQRTQQEDSAVYLCASSLAKETQYFGPGTRLLVL.

The rearrangement joins TRBV7-9 to TRBJ1-5; possibly TRBD1 for D (5 bases). The CDR3 length is 13 residues. Trimming removed 1 base from V and 9 bases from J, with 10 bases in between. CDR1 is SEHNR, CDR2 FQNEAQ, per germline (reference sequence). DNA of the CDR3: TGTGCCAGCAGCTTAGGGGGGTTAGGGCCCCAGCATTTT. Its protein product is CASSLGGLGPQHF.

This clonotype was observed a few times. The V call is TRBV6-1, the J call TRBJ1-5; D uncertain. From germline, CDR1 is MNHNS and CDR2 SASEGT. The germline V and J ends were trimmed by 4 bases and 5 bases, with 12 bases remaining between them. The CDR3 spans 14 residues. The CDR3 sequence: CASSVETSDQPQHF. In DNA, the CDR3 is TGTGCCAGCAGTGTGGAAACTTCTGATCAGCCCCAGCATTTT.

This rearrangement joins TRBV15 to TRBJ2-1, with 8 bases lining up with TRBD1. Germline-derived CDR1 and CDR2 are LNHNV and YYDKDF (reference sequence). The CDR3 sequence is 16 residues long. Trimming at V came to 1 base and at J to 3 bases, leaving 5 bases not matched to a gene. The CDR3 region has the DNA TGTGCCACCAGCAGAGGGGGACAGGTCAGCTACAATGAGCAGTTCTTC. Translation: CATSRGGQVSYNEQFF.

This clonotype was seen only once. This rearrangement joins TRBV12-3 or TRBV12-4 to TRBJ2-1; unclear D gene. The CDR3 is 14 residues long. Trimming pared 8 bases from V and 6 bases from J, leaving 17 bases between. CDR3: CASLLNLWGNEQFF. Written as DNA, the CDR3 is TGTGCCAGCCTACTGAACCTGTGGGGCAATGAGCAGTTCTTC.

This clonotype came up a few times. V and J are TRBV11-2 and TRBJ1-2, with D maybe TRBD1 (6 bases). CDR1 is SGHAT, CDR2 FQNNGV, per germline. The V end lost 2 bases, the J end lost 2 bases, and 12 bases lay between the germline ends. The CDR3 runs to 15 residues. The CDR3 bases are TGTGCCAGCAGCTTAATGTCAACAGGGAACTATGGCTACACCTTC. Encoded protein: CASSLMSTGNYGYTF.

The genes are TRBV7-6 and TRBJ2-1, with 9 bases aligning to TRBD1. This CDR3 has 17 residues. Germline V CDR1 and CDR2: SGHVS, FNYEAQ. With V trimmed by 1 base and J by 4 bases, 8 bases remained unmatched. Here the CDR3 DNA reads TGTGCCAGCAGCTTAGGAGGCCGGGACAGGGCTTACAATGAGCAGTTCTTC. Protein sequence: CASSLGGRDRAYNEQFF.

The chain couples TRBV5-1 to TRBJ2-5; 7 bases fit TRBD2. This CDR3 region has 14 residues. The ends lost 0 bases at V and 5 bases at J; junction bases unmatched: 4. Per the germline V gene, CDR1 is SGHRS and CDR2 is YFSETQ. CDR3 in amino acids: CASSLERGWETQYF. As DNA, the CDR3 is TGCGCCAGCAGCTTGGAGCGGGGTTGGGAGACCCAGTACTTC.

This clonotype was seen more than once but under ten times. The rearrangement links TRBV24-1 to TRBJ2-3; D unclear. CDR3 length: 14 residues. Trimming removed 3 bases at V and 3 bases at J, with 9 bases between. The V gene's germline CDR1 is KGHDR and CDR2 SFDVKD. The CDR3 reads CATSDPPLTDTQYF. The DNA of the CDR3 is TGTGCCACCAGTGATCCCCCCCTGACAGATACGCAGTATTTT.

The chain employs TRBV6-4 and TRBJ2-3, with TRBD2 as a possible D gene (5 bases). Germline CDR1 is MRHNA and CDR2 is SNTAGT. Trimming took off 2 bases at V and 6 bases at J, with 18 bases between the two ends. The CDR3 totals 16 residues. The CDR3 protein is CASSDRAAPSPDTQYF. In DNA, the CDR3 is TGTGCCAGCAGTGACCGAGCGGCCCCCTCGCCCGATACGCAGTATTTT.

This clonotype was seen more than once but under ten times. The chain carries TRBV20-1 and TRBJ2-1, with TRBD2 identical over 8 bases. V was pared by 5 bases and J by 11 bases, with 14 bases of the junction left unmatched. CDR3 length: 14 amino acids. From germline, CDR1 is DFQATT and CDR2 SNEGSKA (reference sequence). In DNA, the CDR3 is TGCAGTGCTCGCCAACAGACTAGCGCGCGTAAGCAGTTCTTC. Protein product: CSARQQTSARKQFF.

This clonotype was detected only a few times. V is TRBV7-9 and J is TRBJ1-1; D uncertain. Trimming pared 5 bases from V and 0 bases from J, leaving 10 bases between. The CDR3 has 14 amino acids. Germline V gene lookup returns CDR1 SEHNR and CDR2 FQNEAQ (reference sequence). The CDR3 loop reads CASSKEYLNTEAFF. DNA of the CDR3: TGTGCCAGCAGCAAGGAGTATTTGAACACTGAAGCTTTCTTT.

The sample holds a few counts of this clonotype. The chain recombines TRBV6-1 with TRBJ2-7; D is undetermined. The germline gives CDR1 MNHNS, CDR2 SASEGT. The CDR3 covers 12 residues. Trimming pared 10 bases from V and 2 bases from J, leaving 12 bases between. The CDR3 nucleotides are TGTGCCACCATGGAGTTCCCCTACGAGCAGTACTTC. Protein product: CATMEFPYEQYF.

The rearrangement joins TRBV15 to TRBJ2-3; D unresolved. CDR1 and CDR2 (germline): LNHNV, YYDKDF (reference sequence). V lost 0 bases and J 0 bases, leaving 10 bases between the germline ends. CDR3 length equals 16 residues. CDR3 loop: CATSREIAASTDTQYF. The DNA for the CDR3 is TGTGCCACCAGCAGAGAAATCGCAGCAAGCACAGATACGCAGTATTTT. Full variable domain (rest looked up from reference TRBV15 and TRBJ2-3): DAMVIQNPRYQVTQFGKPVTLSCSQTLNHNVMYWYQQKSSQAPKLLFHYYDKDFNNEADTPDNFQSRRPNTSFCFLDIRSPGLGDTAMYLCATSREIAASTDTQYFGPGTRLTVL.

This clonotype was found a few times. This chain links TRBV28 with TRBJ1-1, with D hard to call. This CDR3 region has 14 residues. Trimming removed 7 bases at V and 3 bases at J, with 15 bases between. Per germline, CDR1 MDHEN and CDR2 SYDVKM. CDR3 protein: CASKEVGGYTEAFF. The CDR3 coding sequence is TGTGCCAGCAAAGAAGTCGGCGGTTACACTGAAGCTTTCTTT.

V and J are TRBV6-1 and TRBJ1-1; no clear D. CDR1 is MNHNS, CDR2 SASEGT, per germline. This CDR3 is 13 amino acids long. With 8 bases removed from V and 0 bases from J, the gap between germline ends came to 10 bases. The DNA for the CDR3 is TGTGCCAGCCTCGGGAACATGAACACTGAAGCTTTCTTT. Protein sequence: CASLGNMNTEAFF.

This chain connects TRBV3-1 to TRBJ1-5, with D possibly TRBD1 on 5 matching bases. Trimming removed 0 bases from V and 6 bases from J, with 12 bases in between. In germline, CDR1 is LGHDT, CDR2 YNNKEL (reference sequence). The CDR3 length is 15 residues. Written as DNA, the CDR3 is TGTGCCAGCAGCCAAGATTGGGGGGACGCTCAGCCCCAGCATTTT. This translates into CASSQDWGDAQPQHF.

The chain carries TRBV12-3 or TRBV12-4 and TRBJ1-2; D is perhaps TRBD1 (5 bases). Trimming stripped 7 bases from V and 6 bases from J, with 18 bases between. The CDR3 runs 14 residues. The CDR3 sequence is CASTPLGGGDGYTF. Here the CDR3 DNA reads TGTGCCAGCACCCCCCTCGGGGGGGGTGATGGCTACACCTTC.

This clonotype was counted a few times. The chain uses TRBV10-3 and TRBJ1-1; TRBD1 might be the D (6 bases). CDR3 length: 14 residues. Germline-derived CDR1 and CDR2 are ENHRY and SYGVKD. V lost 8 bases, J lost 1 base, and 14 bases lay in between. This CDR3 is CAIGKRQENTEAFF. In DNA form, the CDR3 reads TGTGCCATCGGAAAAAGACAGGAGAACACTGAAGCTTTCTTT.

This clonotype has only a few counts. This chain uses TRBV20-1 with TRBJ2-1, with 8 bases aligning to TRBD2. After removal of 1 base from V and 6 bases from J, the junction contained 8 bases not matched to a gene. This CDR3 region has 15 residues. The germline V gene encodes CDR1 DFQATT and CDR2 SNEGSKA (reference sequence). CDR3 residues: CSARVIERGSNEQFF. The CDR3, as DNA: TGCAGTGCTAGAGTTATCGAGCGGGGGAGCAATGAGCAGTTCTTC.

This clonotype was detected ten times or more. The chain uses TRBV2 and TRBJ2-7, with D possibly TRBD1 on 5 matching bases. The V end lost 1 base, the J end lost 3 bases, and 10 bases lay between the germline ends. Germline assignment: CDR1 SNHLY and CDR2 FYNNEI. This CDR3 has 14 residues. The CDR3 DNA follows: TGTGCCAGCAGTGAAGATGGGCAGGGCTACGAGCAGTACTTC. Protein sequence: CASSEDGQGYEQYF.

In this sample, this clonotype turned up many times. The V gene is TRBV11-2, the J gene TRBJ2-1, with D perhaps TRBD1 or TRBD2 (6 bases each). The germline CDR1 and CDR2 sequences are SGHAT and FQNNGV. Trimming took off 2 bases at V and 6 bases at J, with 11 bases between the two ends. The CDR3 has 14 amino acids. The CDR3 reads CASSLRLGGNEQFF. CDR3 coding DNA: TGTGCCAGCAGCTTAAGACTAGGGGGCAATGAGCAGTTCTTC.